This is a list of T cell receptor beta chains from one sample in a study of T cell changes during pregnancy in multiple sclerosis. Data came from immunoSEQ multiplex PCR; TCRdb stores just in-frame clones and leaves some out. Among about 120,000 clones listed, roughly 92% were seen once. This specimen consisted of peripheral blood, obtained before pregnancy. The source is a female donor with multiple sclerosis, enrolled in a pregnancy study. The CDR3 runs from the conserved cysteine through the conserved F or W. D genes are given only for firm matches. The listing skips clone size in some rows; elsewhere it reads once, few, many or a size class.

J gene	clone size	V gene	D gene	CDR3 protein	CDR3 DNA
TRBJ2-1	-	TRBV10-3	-	CATARGTPLTMEQFF	TGTGCCACCGCTCGTGGGACTCCCCTCACAATGGAGCAGTTCTTC
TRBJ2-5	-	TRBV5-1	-	CASSLEQAGTQYF	TGCGCCAGCAGCTTGGAGCAGGCCGGGACCCAGTACTTC
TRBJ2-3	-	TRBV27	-	CASSSRRITPTDTQYF	TGTGCCAGCAGTTCTCGGAGAATTACACCCACAGATACGCAGTATTTT
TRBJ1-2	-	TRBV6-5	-	CASSSPRGSNYGYTF	TGTGCCAGCAGCTCCCCCAGGGGATCTAACTATGGCTACACCTTC
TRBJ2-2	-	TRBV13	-	CASSLASTGELFF	TGTGCCAGCAGCTTGGCCTCTACCGGGGAGCTGTTTTTT
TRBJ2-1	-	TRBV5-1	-	CASSLALAQPNEQFF	TGCGCCAGCAGCTTGGCTTTAGCCCAACCCAATGAGCAGTTCTTC
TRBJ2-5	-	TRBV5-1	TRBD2	CASSLVVLAGGRQETQYF	TGCGCCAGCAGCTTGGTTGTCTTAGCGGGGGGGCGTCAAGAGACCCAGTACTTC
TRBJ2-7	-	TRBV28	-	CASSFPRRRTYEQYF	TGTGCCAGCAGTTTCCCTAGGAGGCGTACCTACGAGCAGTACTTC
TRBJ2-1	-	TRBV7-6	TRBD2	CASSSRVSGAYNEQFF	TGTGCCAGCAGCTCTCGGGTTAGCGGGGCCTACAATGAGCAGTTCTTC
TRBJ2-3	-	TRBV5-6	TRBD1	CASSLGTGDTDTQYF	TGTGCCAGCAGCTTGGGGACAGGGGACACAGATACGCAGTATTTT
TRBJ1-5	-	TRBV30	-	CAWSTQGYNQPQHF	TGTGCCTGGAGTACACAGGGATACAATCAGCCCCAGCATTTT
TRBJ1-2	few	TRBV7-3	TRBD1	CASSLTGESRYGYTF	TGTGCCAGCAGCCTTACAGGGGAGTCCCGCTATGGCTACACCTTC
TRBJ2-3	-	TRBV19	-	CASSIRRQTSTDTQYF	TGTGCCAGTAGTATCCGGCGCCAGACTAGCACAGATACGCAGTATTTT
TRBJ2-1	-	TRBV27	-	CASSFYQGQLYNEQFF	TGTGCCAGCAGTTTTTATCAGGGTCAGCTATACAATGAGCAGTTCTTC
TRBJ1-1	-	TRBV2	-	CASSTLGGTTEAFF	TGTGCCAGCAGCACCTTGGGGGGGACCACTGAAGCTTTCTTT
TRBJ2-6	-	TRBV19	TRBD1	CASRTNSAKDRGVSGANVLTF	TGTGCCAGTAGAACTAACTCCGCCAAGGACAGGGGTGTCTCTGGGGCCAACGTCCTGACTTTC
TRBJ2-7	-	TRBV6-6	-	CASSPLSGPTYEQYF	TGTGCCAGCAGTCCCTTGAGCGGGCCAACCTACGAGCAGTACTTC
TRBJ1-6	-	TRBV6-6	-	CASSSTGLGNSPLHF	TGTGCCAGCAGTTCAACAGGTCTCGGCAATTCACCCCTCCACTTT
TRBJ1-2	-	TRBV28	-	CASTKRVFYGYTF	TGTGCCAGCACTAAGAGGGTCTTCTATGGCTACACCTTC
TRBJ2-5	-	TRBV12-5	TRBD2	CASGLTGPAGGETQYF	TGTGCTAGTGGTTTGACAGGTCCAGCCGGGGGGGAGACCCAGTACTTC
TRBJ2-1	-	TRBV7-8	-	CASSLGGGTSYNEQFF	TGTGCCAGCAGCTTAGGTGGGGGCACATCCTACAATGAGCAGTTCTTC
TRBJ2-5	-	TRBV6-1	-	CASSKGQTYQETQYF	TGTGCCAGCAGTAAAGGACAGACATACCAAGAGACCCAGTACTTC
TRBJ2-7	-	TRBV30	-	CAWSRQLLYEQYF	TGTGCCTGGAGCCGACAGCTACTCTACGAGCAGTACTTC
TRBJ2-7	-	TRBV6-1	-	CASRDGGLRHEQYF	TGTGCCAGCAGGGACGGGGGGCTCAGACACGAGCAGTACTTC
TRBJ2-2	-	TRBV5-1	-	CASSLSSGNTGELFF	TGCGCCAGCAGCTTGTCAAGCGGGAACACCGGGGAGCTGTTTTTT
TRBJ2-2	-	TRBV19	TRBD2	CASNPGLARGTGELFF	TGTGCCAGTAACCCAGGACTAGCGCGGGGCACCGGGGAGCTGTTTTTT
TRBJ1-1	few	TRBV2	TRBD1	CASSASAGGGTEAFF	TGTGCCAGCAGTGCCTCGGCAGGGGGAGGCACTGAAGCTTTCTTT
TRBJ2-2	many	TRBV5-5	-	CASSGGGNTGELFF	TGTGCCAGCTCGGGAGGGGGCAACACCGGGGAGCTGTTTTTT
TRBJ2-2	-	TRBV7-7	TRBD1	CASSPDRGHTGELFF	TGTGCCAGCAGCCCGGACAGGGGGCACACCGGGGAGCTGTTTTTT
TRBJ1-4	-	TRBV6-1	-	CASSEGQGGGNEKLFF	TGTGCCAGCAGTGAAGGGCAGGGCGGGGGTAATGAAAAACTGTTTTTT
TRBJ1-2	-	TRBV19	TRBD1	CASSFAGQGNGYTF	TGTGCCAGTAGTTTCGCGGGACAGGGAAATGGCTACACCTTC
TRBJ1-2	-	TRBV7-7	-	CASSHGLADGYTF	TGTGCCAGCAGCCACGGCCTTGCGGATGGCTACACCTTC
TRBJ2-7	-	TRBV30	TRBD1	CAWSRDRVYEQYF	TGTGCCTGGTCCCGGGACAGGGTCTACGAGCAGTACTTC
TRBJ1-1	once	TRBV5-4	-	CASSLVQENTEAFF	TGTGCCAGCAGCTTGGTTCAGGAGAACACTGAAGCTTTCTTT
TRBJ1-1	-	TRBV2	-	CASGRGPAQSADTEAFF	TGTGCCAGCGGGCGGGGCCCCGCCCAAAGCGCGGACACTGAAGCTTTCTTT
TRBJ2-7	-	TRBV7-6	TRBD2	CASSPAARTSVGEQYF	TGTGCCAGCAGCCCGGCCGCCAGGACTAGCGTGGGCGAGCAGTACTTC
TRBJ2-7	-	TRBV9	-	CASSPSGGSGPLYEQYF	TGTGCCAGCAGCCCTTCAGGGGGGTCAGGGCCTCTTTACGAGCAGTACTTC
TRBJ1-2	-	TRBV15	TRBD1	CATSDTGVGGYTF	TGTGCCACCAGCGACACAGGGGTGGGTGGCTACACCTTC
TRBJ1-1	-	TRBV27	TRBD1	CASSGQGSAEAFF	TGTGCCAGCAGCGGACAGGGGTCGGCTGAAGCTTTCTTT
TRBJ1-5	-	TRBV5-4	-	CASSPRGGGNQPQHF	TGTGCCAGCAGCCCGAGGGGAGGGGGCAATCAGCCCCAGCATTTT
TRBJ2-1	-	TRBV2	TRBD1	CASTRTGGRREQFF	TGTGCCAGCACCCGGACAGGGGGACGCCGTGAGCAGTTCTTC